This T cell receptor beta chain originates from a study of T cell changes during pregnancy in multiple sclerosis. Using immunoSEQ multiplex PCR, the repertoire was profiled, and TCRdb retains in-frame clones only, with some absent. Of around 60,000 clones in the sample, less than 95% are singletons; the top ten hold about 0.49%. The V gene's germline CDR1 is SGHKS and CDR2 YYEKEE (reference sequence). This CDR3 contains 14 residues. The ends were cut back, 0 bases at V and 3 bases at J, with 7 bases in the middle. The V call is TRBV5-5, the J call TRBJ1-3; a possible D gene is TRBD1 (5 bases). The sequencing here drew on CD4+ T cells from peripheral blood mononuclear cells, taken after pregnancy. The sequence was collected from a female donor in good health, enrolled as a control in a pregnancy study. The CDR3 is CASSLAGGGNTIYF. CDR3 sequence (DNA): TGTGCCAGCAGCTTGGCGGGGGGTGGAAACACCATATATTTT. The complete variable domain, with remaining parts taken from reference TRBV5-5 and TRBJ1-3, reads DAGVTQSPTHLIKTRGQQVTLRCSPISGHKSVSWYQQVLGQGPQFIFQYYEKEERGRGNFPDRFSARQFPNYSSELNVNALLLGDSALYLCASSLAGGGNTIYFGEGSWLTVV.